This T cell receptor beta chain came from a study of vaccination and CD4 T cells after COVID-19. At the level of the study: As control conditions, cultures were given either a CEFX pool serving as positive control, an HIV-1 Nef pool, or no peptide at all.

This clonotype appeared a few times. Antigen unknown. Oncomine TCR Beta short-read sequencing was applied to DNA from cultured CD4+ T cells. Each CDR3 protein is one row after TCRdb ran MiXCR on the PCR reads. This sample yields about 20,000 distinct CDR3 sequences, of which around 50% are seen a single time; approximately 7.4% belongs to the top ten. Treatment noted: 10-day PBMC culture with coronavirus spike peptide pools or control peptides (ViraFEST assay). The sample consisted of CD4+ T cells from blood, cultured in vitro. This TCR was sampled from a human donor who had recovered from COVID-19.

CDR3 protein: CASSTGYGAGELFF. CDR3 DNA: TGTGCCAGTAGTACGGGATATGGCGCCGGGGAGCTGTTTTTT. The rearrangement uses TRBV19 and TRBJ2-2; TRBD2 is a possible D gene (5 bases). The CDR3 is made up of 14 amino acids. Germline V gives CDR1 LNHDA, CDR2 SQIVND (reference sequence). Trimming stripped 4 bases from V and 6 bases from J, with 12 bases between.